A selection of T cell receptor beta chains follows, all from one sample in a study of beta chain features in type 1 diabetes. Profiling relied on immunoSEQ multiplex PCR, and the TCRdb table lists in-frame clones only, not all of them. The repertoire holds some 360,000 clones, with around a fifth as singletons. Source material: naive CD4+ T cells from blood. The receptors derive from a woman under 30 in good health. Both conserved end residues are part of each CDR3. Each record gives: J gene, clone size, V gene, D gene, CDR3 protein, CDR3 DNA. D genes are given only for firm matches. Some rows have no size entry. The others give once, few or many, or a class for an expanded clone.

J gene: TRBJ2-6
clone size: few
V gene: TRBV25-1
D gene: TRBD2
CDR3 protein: CASSATSGRAAGANVLTF
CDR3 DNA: TGTGCCAGCAGTGCGACTAGCGGGAGGGCTGCTGGGGCCAACGTCCTGACTTTC

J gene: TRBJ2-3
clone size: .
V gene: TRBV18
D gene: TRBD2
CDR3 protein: CASSPYTSGDRTDTQYF
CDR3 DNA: TGTGCCAGCTCACCGTACACTAGCGGGGACCGCACAGATACGCAGTATTTT

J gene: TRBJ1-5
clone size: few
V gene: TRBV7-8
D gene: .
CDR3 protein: CASSPGRGGGNQPQHF
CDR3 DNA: TGTGCCAGCAGCCCCGGCCGGGGAGGTGGCAATCAGCCCCAGCATTTT

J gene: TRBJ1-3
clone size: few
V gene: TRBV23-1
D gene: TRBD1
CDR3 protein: CASSQQGADTIYF
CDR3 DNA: TGCGCCAGCAGTCAACAGGGGGCAGACACCATATATTTT

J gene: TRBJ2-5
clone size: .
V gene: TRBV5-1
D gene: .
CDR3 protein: CASSFTGEQETQYF
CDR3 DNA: TGCGCCAGCAGCTTTACCGGGGAACAAGAGACCCAGTACTTC

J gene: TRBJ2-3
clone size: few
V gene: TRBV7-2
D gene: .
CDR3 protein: CASSLTGDSYTDTQYF
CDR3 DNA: TGTGCCAGCAGCTTAACGGGGGACAGTTACACAGATACGCAGTATTTT

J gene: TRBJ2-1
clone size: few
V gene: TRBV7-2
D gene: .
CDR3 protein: CASSPLAGYNEQFF
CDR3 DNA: TGTGCCAGCAGCCCTCTAGCAGGCTACAATGAGCAGTTCTTC

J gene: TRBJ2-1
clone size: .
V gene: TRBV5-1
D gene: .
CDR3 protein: CASRGDEQFF
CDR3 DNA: TGCGCCAGCAGAGGGGATGAGCAGTTCTTC

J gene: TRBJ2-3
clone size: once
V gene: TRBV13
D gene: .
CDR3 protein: CASSSDPGADTQYF
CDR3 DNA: TGTGCCAGCAGCTCCGACCCAGGGGCAGATACGCAGTATTTT

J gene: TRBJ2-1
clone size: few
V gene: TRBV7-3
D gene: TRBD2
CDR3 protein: CASSLTSGVSSYNEQFF
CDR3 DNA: TGTGCCAGCAGTCTAACTAGCGGGGTGAGCTCCTACAATGAGCAGTTCTTC

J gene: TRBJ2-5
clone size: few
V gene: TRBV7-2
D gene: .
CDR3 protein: CASSQLETQYF
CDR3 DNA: TGTGCCAGCAGCCAACTGGAGACCCAGTACTTC

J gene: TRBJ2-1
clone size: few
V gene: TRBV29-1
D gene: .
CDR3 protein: CSVEDGDNEQFF
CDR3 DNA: TGCAGCGTTGAAGACGGAGACAATGAGCAGTTCTTC

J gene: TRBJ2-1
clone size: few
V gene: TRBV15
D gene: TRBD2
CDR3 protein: CATSKVRTSGREQFF
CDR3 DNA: TGTGCCACCAGCAAGGTGAGGACTAGCGGGAGAGAGCAGTTCTTC

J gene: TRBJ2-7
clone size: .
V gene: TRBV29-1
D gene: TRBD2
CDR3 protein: CSVAGGVSAYEQYF
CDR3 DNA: TGCAGCGTCGCGGGGGGGGTCTCGGCCTACGAGCAGTACTTC

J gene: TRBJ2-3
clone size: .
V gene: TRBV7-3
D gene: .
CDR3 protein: CASSPAGSGTDTQYF
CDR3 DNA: TGTGCCAGCAGCCCCGCGGGATCCGGCACAGATACGCAGTATTTT

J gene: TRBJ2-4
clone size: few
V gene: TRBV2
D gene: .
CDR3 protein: CASSDPPRGNIQYF
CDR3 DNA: TGTGCCAGCAGTGATCCCCCCCGGGGGAACATTCAGTACTTC

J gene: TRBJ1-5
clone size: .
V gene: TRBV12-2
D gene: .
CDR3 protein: CASRLGRNQPQHF
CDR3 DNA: TGTGCAAGTCGCTTAGGCAGGAATCAGCCCCAGCATTTT

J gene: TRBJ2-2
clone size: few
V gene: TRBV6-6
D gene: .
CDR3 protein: CASSQGPGGRTGELFF
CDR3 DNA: TGTGCCAGCAGTCAGGGCCCCGGGGGGCGAACCGGGGAGCTGTTTTTT

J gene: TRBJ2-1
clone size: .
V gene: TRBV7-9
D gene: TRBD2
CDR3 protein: CASSWGTSRPGEQFF
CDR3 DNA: TGTGCCAGCAGCTGGGGGACTAGCAGGCCCGGTGAGCAGTTCTTC

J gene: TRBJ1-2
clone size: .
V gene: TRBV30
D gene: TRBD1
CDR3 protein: CAWSPPGQVYGYTF
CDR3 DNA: TGTGCCTGGAGCCCTCCGGGACAGGTATATGGCTACACCTTC

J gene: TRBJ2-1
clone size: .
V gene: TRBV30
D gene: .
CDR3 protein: CAWSRHTGKYNEQFF
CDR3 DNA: TGTGCCTGGAGCCGACACACGGGAAAATACAATGAGCAGTTCTTC

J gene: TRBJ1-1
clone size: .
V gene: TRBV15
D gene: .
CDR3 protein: CATSTGFDTEAFF
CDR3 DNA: TGTGCCACCAGCACAGGGTTTGACACTGAAGCTTTCTTT

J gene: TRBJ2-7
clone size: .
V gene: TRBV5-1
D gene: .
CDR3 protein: CASSSRQYEQYF
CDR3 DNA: TGCGCCAGCAGCTCTCGACAGTACGAGCAGTACTTC

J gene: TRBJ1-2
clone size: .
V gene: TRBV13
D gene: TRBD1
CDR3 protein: CASSPSPQGVGYGYTF
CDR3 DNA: TGTGCCAGCAGCCCCTCCCCACAGGGGGTCGGCTATGGCTACACCTTC

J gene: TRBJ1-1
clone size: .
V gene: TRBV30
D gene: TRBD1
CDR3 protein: CAWSVPDRGIHTEAFF
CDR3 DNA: TGTGCCTGGAGTGTACCCGACAGGGGTATTCACACTGAAGCTTTCTTT

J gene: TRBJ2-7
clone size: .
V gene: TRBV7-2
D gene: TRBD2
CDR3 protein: CASSSGLAGTYEQYF
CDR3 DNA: TGTGCCAGCAGCTCCGGACTAGCGGGGACGTACGAGCAGTACTTC

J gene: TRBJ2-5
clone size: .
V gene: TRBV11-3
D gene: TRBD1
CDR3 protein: CASSSVPGQVQYF
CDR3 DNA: TGTGCCAGCAGCTCCGTCCCGGGACAGGTCCAGTACTTC

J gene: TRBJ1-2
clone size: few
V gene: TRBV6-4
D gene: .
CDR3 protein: CASRAGGPNYGYTF
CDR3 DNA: TGTGCCAGCAGGGCGGGAGGGCCTAACTATGGCTACACCTTC

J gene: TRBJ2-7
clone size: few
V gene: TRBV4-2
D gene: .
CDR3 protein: CASSQAGDSPYEQYF
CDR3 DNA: TGTGCCAGCAGCCAAGCGGGGGACAGCCCCTACGAGCAGTACTTC

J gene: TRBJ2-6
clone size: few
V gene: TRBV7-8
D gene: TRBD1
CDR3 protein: CASSPRGRGANVLTF
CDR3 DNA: TGTGCCAGCAGCCCCAGGGGGCGCGGGGCCAACGTCCTGACTTTC

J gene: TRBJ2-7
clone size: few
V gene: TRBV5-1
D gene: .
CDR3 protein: CASNRDTTTYEQYF
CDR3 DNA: TGCGCCAGCAACCGGGACACCACAACCTACGAGCAGTACTTC

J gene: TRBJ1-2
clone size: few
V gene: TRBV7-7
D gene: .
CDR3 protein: CASSCVLLTGRYGYTF
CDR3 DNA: TGTGCTAGCAGCTGCGTACTCTTAACAGGGAGATATGGCTACACCTTC

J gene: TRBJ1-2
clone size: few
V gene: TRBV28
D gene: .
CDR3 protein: CASSWGQVYGYTF
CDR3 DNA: TGTGCCAGCAGCTGGGGACAAGTCTATGGCTACACCTTC

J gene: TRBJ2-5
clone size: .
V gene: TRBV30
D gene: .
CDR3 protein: CACLRGNQETQYF
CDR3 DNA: TGTGCCTGTCTCAGGGGCAACCAAGAGACCCAGTACTTC

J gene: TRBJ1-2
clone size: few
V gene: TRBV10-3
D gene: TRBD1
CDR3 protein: CAITPNRGPGGYTF
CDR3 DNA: TGTGCCATCACCCCCAACAGGGGGCCGGGGGGCTACACCTTC

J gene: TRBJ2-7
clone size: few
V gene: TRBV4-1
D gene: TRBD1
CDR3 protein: CASSRGQGYEQYF
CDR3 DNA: TGCGCCAGCAGCAGAGGACAGGGCTACGAGCAGTACTTC

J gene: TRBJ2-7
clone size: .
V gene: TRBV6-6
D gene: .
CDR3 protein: CASKRGGQYEQYF
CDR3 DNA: TGTGCCAGCAAAAGGGGGGGCCAGTACGAGCAGTACTTC

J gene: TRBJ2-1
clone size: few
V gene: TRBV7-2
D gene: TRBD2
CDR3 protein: CASSPQRGVAEQFF
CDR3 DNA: TGTGCCAGCAGCCCCCAGCGGGGGGTGGCTGAGCAGTTCTTC

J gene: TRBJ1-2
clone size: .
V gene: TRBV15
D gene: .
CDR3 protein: CATSRATADYGYTF
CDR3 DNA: TGTGCCACCAGCAGAGCGACGGCGGACTATGGCTACACCTTC

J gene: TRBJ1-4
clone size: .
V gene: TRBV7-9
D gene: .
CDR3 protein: CASSQRASGSEKLFF
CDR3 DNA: TGTGCCAGCAGCCAGAGGGCCTCAGGTAGTGAAAAACTGTTTTTT

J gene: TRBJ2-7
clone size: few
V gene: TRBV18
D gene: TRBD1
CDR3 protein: CASSPDRASGEQYF
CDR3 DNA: TGTGCCAGCTCACCGGACAGGGCTTCAGGGGAGCAGTACTTC

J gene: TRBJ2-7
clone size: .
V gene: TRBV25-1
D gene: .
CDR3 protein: CASSGSRYEQYF
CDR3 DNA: TGTGCCAGCAGTGGCTCTAGATACGAGCAGTACTTC

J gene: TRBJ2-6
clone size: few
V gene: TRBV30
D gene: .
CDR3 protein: CAWSEVAGSGANVLTF
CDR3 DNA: TGTGCCTGGAGTGAGGTGGCAGGCTCTGGGGCCAACGTCCTGACTTTC

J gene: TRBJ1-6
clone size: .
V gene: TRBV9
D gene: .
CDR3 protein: CASSVAPGDNSPLHF
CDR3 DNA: TGTGCCAGCAGCGTAGCTCCAGGGGATAATTCACCCCTCCACTTT

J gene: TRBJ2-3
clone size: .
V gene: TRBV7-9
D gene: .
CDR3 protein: CASSAQGSTDTQYF
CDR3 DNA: TGTGCCAGCAGCGCACAGGGAAGCACAGATACGCAGTATTTT

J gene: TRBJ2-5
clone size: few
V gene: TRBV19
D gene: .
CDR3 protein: CASSVVSQETQYF
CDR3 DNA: TGTGCCAGTAGTGTCGTCTCCCAAGAGACCCAGTACTTC

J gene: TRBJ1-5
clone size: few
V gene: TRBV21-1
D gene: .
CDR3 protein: CASSTGRGFSNQPQHF
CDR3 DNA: TGTGCCAGCAGCACTGGGAGGGGTTTTAGCAATCAGCCCCAGCATTTT

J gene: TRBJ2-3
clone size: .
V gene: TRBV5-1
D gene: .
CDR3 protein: CASSPSLLRTDTQYF
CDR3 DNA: TGCGCCAGCAGCCCTAGTCTCCTCCGTACAGATACGCAGTATTTT

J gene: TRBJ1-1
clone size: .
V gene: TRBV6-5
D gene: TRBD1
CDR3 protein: CASSSGTGNTEAFF
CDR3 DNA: TGTGCCAGCAGTTCAGGGACAGGGAACACTGAAGCTTTCTTT

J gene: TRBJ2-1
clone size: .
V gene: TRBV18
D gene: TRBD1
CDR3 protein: CASSGQGLGIDEQFF
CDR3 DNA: TGTGCCAGCTCCGGACAGGGTTTAGGTATTGATGAGCAGTTCTTC

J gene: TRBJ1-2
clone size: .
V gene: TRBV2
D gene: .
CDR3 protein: CASSEQGTSGYGYTF
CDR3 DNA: TGTGCCAGCAGTGAGCAGGGAACCTCGGGCTATGGCTACACCTTC

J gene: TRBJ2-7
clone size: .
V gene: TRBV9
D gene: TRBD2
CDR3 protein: CASSAGLADYEQYF
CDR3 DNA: TGTGCCAGCAGCGCGGGACTAGCGGACTACGAGCAGTACTTC

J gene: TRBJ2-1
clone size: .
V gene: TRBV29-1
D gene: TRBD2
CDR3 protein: CSSSAGTRGNDEQFF
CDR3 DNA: TGCAGCTCCTCGGCCGGGACTAGAGGGAACGATGAGCAGTTCTTC

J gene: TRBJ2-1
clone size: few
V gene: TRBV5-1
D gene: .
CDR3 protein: CASSEWQGNEQFF
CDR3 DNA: TGCGCCAGCAGCGAATGGCAGGGTAATGAGCAGTTCTTC

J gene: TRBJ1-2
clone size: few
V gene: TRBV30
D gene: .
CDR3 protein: CAWNTGAYGYTF
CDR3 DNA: TGTGCCTGGAATACAGGAGCCTATGGCTACACCTTC